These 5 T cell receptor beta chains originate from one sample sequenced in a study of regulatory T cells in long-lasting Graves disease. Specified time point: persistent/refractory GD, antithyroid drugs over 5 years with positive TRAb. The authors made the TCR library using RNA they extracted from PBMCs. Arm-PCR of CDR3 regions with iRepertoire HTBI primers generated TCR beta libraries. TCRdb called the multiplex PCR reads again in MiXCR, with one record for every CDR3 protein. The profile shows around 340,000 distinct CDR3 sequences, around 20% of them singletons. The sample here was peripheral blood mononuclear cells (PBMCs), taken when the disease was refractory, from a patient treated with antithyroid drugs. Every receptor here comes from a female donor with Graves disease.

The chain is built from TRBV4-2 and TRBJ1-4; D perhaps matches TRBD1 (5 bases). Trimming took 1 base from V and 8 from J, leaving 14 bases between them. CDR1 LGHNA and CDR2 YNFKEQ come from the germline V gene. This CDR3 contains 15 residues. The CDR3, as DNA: TGTGCCAGCAGCCAAGGAGGTCAGGGACGGGAAAAACTGTTTTTT. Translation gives CASSQGGQGREKLFF.

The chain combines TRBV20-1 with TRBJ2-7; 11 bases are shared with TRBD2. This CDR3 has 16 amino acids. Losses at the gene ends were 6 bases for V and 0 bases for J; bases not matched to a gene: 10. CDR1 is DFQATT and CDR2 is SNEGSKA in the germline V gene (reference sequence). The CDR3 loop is CSATGTSGRTSYEQYF. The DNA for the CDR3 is TGCAGTGCGACCGGGACTAGCGGTCGTACCTCCTACGAGCAGTACTTC.

CDR3 protein: CASSRLAGVVNIQYF. In nucleotides, the CDR3 is TGCGCCAGCAGCCGCCTAGCGGGAGTCGTAAACATTCAGTACTTC. The chain combines TRBV4-1 with TRBJ2-4; 10 bases are shared with TRBD2. CDR3 length: 15 amino acids. V shed 4 bases, J shed 6 bases, and the junction held 6 bases outside the gene matches. Germline CDR1 is MGHRA and CDR2 is YSYEKL.

This chain's CDR3 is CASSLEGLRADIQYF. The CDR3 nucleotides read TGTGCCAGCAGCTTAGAGGGACTTAGGGCTGACATTCAGTACTTC. V and J are TRBV7-2 and TRBJ2-4; D is possibly TRBD2 (6 bases). The CDR3 totals 15 residues. Looked up from germline, CDR1 is SGHTA and CDR2 is FQGNSA. V was cut by 1 base and J by 8 bases, with 15 bases left in between.

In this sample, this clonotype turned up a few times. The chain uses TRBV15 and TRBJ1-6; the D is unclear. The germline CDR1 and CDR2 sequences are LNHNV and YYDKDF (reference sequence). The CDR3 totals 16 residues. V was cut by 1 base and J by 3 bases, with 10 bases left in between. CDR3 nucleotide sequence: TGTGCCACCAGCAGAGTGAAGGGCGGCTATAATTCACCCCTCCACTTT. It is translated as CATSRVKGGYNSPLHF.